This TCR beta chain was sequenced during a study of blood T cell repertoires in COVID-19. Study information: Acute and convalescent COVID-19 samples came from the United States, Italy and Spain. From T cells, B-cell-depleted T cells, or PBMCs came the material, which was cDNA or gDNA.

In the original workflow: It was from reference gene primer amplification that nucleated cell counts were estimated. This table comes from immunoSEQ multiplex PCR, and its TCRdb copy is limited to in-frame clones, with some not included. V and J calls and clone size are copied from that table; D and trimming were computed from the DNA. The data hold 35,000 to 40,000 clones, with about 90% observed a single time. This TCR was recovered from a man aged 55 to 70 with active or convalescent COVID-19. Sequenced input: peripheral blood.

CDR3 nucleotides: TGTGCCTGGAGATGGACTAGCTCCTACGAGCAGTACTTC. Its translation is CAWRWTSSYEQYF. This chain uses TRBV30 with TRBJ2-7; 7 bases are shared with TRBD2. The J segment lost 0 bases and the V segment lost 3 bases, leaving 2 bases of the junction unmatched. Germline CDR1 is GTSNPN and CDR2 is SVGIG (reference sequence). This CDR3 has 13 residues.